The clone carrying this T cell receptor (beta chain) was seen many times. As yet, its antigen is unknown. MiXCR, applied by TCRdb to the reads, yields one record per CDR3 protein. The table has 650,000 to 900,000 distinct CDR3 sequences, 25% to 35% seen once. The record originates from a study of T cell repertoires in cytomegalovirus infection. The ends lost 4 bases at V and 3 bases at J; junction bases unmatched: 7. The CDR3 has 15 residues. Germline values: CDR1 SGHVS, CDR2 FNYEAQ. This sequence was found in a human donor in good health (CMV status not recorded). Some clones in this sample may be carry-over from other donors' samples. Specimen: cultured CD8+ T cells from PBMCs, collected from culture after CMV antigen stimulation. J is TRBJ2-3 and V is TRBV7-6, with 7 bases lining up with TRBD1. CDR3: CASSYYTGVTDTQYF. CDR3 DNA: TGTGCCAGCAGCTACTATACAGGGGTGACAGATACGCAGTATTTT.